The sequence of this T cell receptor beta chain was determined in a study of blood T cell repertoires in COVID-19. In the study overall: The study drew acute and convalescent COVID-19 samples from the United States, Italy and Spain.

Methods used by the authors: Reference gene primer amplification gave estimated nucleated cell counts. The table came from immunoSEQ multiplex PCR; TCRdb's copy has only in-frame clones and leaves some out. That table gives V, J and clone size, and the DNA gave D and trimming. The repertoire includes fewer than 500,000 clones, approximately 90% of them detected once, and approximately 2% sits in the top ten. Participants were aged about 18 to 89 years from approximately 23 US areas. Clinical histories supplied by participants themselves formed the basis of cohort assignment. Sequencing was carried out using PBMCs or T cells enriched from blood (not recorded which). This clonotype originated in a woman aged 18-29 years with acute COVID-19.

CDR3 bases: TGTGCCAGCAGCCCCGGAGTCACCGGGGAGCTGTTTTTT. Translating it yields CASSPGVTGELFF. This chain links TRBV9 with TRBJ2-2; D is unresolved. The V gene's germline CDR1 is SGDLS and CDR2 YYNGEE. V dropped 4 bases and J dropped 4 bases, with 8 bases sitting between them. The CDR3 runs 13 residues.